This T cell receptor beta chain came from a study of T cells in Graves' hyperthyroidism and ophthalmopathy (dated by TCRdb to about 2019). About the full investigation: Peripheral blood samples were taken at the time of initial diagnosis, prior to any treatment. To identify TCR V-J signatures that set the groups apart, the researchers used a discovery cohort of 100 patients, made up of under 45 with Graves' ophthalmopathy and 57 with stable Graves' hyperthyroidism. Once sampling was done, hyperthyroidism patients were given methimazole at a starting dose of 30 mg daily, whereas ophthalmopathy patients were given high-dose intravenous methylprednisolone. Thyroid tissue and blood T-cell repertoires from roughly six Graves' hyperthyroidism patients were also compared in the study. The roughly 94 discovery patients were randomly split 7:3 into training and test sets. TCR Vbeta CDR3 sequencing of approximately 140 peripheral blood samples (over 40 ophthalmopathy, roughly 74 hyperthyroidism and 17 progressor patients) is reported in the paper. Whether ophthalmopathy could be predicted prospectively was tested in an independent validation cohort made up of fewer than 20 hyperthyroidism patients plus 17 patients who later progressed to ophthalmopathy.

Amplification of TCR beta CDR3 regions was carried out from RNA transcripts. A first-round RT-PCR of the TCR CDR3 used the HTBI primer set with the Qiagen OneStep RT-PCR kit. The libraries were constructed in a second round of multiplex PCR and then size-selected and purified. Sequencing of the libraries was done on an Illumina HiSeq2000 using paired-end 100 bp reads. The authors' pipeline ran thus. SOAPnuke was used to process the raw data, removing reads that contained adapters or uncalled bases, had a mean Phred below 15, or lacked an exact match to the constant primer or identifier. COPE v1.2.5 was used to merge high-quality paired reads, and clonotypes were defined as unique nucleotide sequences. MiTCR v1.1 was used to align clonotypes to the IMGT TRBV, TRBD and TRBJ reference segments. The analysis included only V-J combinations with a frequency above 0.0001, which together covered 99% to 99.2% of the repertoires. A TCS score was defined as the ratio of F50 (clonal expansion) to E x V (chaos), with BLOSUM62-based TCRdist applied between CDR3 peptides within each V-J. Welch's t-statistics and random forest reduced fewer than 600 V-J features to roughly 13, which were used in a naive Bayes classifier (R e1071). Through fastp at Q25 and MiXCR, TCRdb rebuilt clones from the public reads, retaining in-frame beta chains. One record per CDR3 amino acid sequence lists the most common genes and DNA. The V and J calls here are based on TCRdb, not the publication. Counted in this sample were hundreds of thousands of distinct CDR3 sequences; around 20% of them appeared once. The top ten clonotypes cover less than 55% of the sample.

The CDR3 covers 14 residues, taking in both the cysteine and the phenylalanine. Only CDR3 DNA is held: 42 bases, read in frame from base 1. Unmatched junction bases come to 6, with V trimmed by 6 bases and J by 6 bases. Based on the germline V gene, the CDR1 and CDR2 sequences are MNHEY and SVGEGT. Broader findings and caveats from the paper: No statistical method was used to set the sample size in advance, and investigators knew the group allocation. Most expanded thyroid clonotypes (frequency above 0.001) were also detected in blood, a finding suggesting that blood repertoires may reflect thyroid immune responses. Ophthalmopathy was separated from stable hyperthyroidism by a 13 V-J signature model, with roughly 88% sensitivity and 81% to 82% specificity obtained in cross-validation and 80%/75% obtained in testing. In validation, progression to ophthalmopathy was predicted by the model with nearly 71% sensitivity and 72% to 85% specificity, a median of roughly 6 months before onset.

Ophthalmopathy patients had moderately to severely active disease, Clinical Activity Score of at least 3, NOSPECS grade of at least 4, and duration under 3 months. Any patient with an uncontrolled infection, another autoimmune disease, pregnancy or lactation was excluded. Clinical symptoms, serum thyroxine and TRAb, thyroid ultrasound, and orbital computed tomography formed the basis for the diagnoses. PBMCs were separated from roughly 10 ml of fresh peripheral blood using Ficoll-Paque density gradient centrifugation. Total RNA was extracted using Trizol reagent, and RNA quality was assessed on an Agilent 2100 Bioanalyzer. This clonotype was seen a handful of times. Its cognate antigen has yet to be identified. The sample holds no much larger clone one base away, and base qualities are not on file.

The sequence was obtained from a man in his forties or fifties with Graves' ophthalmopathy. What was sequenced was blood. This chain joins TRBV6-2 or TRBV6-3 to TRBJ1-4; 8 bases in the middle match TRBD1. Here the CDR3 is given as CASSGGQGYEKLFF. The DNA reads TGTGCCAGCAGCGGAGGACAGGGCTATGAAAAACTGTTTTTT.